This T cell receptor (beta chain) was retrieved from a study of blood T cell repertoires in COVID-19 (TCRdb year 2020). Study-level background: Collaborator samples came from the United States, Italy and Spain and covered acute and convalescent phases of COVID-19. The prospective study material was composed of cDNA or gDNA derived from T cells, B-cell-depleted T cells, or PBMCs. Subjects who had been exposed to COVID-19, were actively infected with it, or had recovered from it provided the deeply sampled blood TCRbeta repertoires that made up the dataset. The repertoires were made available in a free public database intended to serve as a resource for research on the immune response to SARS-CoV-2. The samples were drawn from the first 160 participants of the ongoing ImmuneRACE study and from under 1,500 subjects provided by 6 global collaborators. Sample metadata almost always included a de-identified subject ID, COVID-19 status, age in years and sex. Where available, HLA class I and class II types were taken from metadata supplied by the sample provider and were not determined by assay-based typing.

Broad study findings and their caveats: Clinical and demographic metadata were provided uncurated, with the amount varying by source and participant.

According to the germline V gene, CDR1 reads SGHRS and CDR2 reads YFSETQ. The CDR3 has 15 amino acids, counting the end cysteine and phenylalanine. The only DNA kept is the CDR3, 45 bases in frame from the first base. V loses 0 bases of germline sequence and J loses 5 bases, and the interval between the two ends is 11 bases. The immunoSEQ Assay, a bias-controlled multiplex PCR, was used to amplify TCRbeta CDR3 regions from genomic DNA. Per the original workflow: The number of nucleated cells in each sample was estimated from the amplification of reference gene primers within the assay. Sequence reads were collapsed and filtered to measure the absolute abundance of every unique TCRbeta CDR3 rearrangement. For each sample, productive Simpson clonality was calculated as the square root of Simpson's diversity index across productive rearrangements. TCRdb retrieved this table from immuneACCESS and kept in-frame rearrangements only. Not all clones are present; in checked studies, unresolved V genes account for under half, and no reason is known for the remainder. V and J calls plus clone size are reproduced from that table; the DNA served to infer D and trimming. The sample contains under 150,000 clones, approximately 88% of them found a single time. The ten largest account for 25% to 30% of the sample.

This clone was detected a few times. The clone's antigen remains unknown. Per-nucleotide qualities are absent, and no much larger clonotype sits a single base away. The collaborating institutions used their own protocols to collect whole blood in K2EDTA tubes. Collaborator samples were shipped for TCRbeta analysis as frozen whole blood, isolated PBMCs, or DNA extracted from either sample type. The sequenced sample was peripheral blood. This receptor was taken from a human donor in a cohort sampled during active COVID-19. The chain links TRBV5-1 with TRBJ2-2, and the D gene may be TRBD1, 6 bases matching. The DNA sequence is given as TGCGCCAGCAGCTTGGAACAGGGAATTACCGGGGAGCTGTTTTTT. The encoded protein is CASSLEQGITGELFF.